The text below deals with one TCR beta chain. The data stem from a study of T-cell reconstitution after alpha-beta-depleted transplantation in children. Construction of the TCRbeta library involved unique molecular identifiers. Via MiXCR, TCRdb re-called the PCR reads, giving one row per CDR3 protein. The sample includes some 500,000 distinct CDR3 sequences, 32% seen only once; the top ten take around 2.5%. Sample: PBMCs from the stem cell graft donor, taken from the stem cell graft. This clonotype originated in a human donor who donated a stem cell graft to a child with aplastic anemia.

The CDR3 here is CASSGEAGGPLNEQFF. CDR3 DNA sequence: TGTGCCAGCTCAGGAGAGGCAGGGGGTCCCCTCAATGAGCAGTTCTTC. The chain is built from TRBV18 and TRBJ2-1, with 7 positions matching TRBD1. The germline V gene has CDR1 KGHSH and CDR2 LQKENI. The length of the CDR3 is 16 residues. The V gene end was trimmed by 5 bases and the J gene end by 6 bases; junction bases not matched to a gene: 13.